This TCR beta chain emerged from a study of blood T cell repertoires in COVID-19. Overall study context: The United States, Italy and Spain were the sources of the acute and convalescent COVID-19 samples. T cells, B-cell-depleted T cells, or PBMCs provided the cDNA or gDNA that served as material.

Authors' processing steps: Amplification from reference gene primers served as the basis for estimated nucleated cell counts. Libraries were prepared by immunoSEQ multiplex PCR; TCRdb keeps only in-frame clonotypes and omits some of them. V and J calls and clone size are as listed in that table; D and trimming were resolved from the DNA. The data hold 90,000 or so clones, with 90% observed a single time. This CDR3 comprises 16 residues. V was pared by 2 bases and J by 5 bases, with 5 bases of the junction left unmatched. The germline CDR1 and CDR2 sequences are MNHEY and SMNVEV (reference sequence). This clone turned up a few times.

The sequenced sample consisted of peripheral blood. The clonotype originates from a woman at least 80 years old with active or convalescent COVID-19. J is TRBJ1-6 and V is TRBV27, with TRBD1 identical over 8 bases. CDR3 amino acids: CASSLALGQDNSPLHF. As DNA, the CDR3 is TGTGCCAGCAGTTTAGCCCTGGGACAGGATAATTCACCCCTCCACTTT.